This entry features one T cell receptor (beta chain) sequence. No antigen is known for it. The donors were members of the roughly 120-subject validation cohort (separate from the approximately 670-subject first cohort). This entry belongs to a study of cytomegalovirus exposure and HLA in healthy donors. General study results and limits: A few of the chains that were CMV-associated were confirmed in vitro to be specific for CMV antigens. In the 130 or so validation repertoires, a later analysis found that first-cohort TCR clusters tended to co-occur. Reportedly, cytomegalovirus status was diagnosed with high sensitivity and specificity.

Germline V gene data show CDR1 as DFQATT and CDR2 as SNEGSKA (reference sequence). The CDR3 has 11 amino acids. Trimming removed 6 bases at V and 2 bases at J, with 8 bases between. Only in-frame clones appear in the TCRdb table, and some are missing; sequencing was by immunoSEQ multiplex PCR. The sample includes under 100,000 clones, 96% of them seen just once. This sequence was found in a man aged 18 to 29 in good health and CMV-seronegative. The chain links TRBV20-1 to TRBJ2-7; possibly TRBD2 for D (6 bases). The specimen sequenced was PBMCs. CDR3 in DNA: TGCAGTGCAGGGGAGGCCTACGAGCAGTACTTC. This sequence encodes CSAGEAYEQYF.